Following are 16 T cell receptor beta chains from one sample sequenced in a study of blood T cell repertoires in COVID-19. Clones were read by immunoSEQ multiplex PCR, and TCRdb kept only the in-frame ones, dropping some. The repertoire holds approximately 150,000 clones, with roughly 79% as singletons. Sequencing was done on a sample of peripheral blood. These receptors all stem from a man aged 50-59 years with active or convalescent COVID-19.

The J gene is TRBJ2-7, the V gene TRBV27, with D perhaps TRBD2 (5 bases). V was shortened by 2 bases and J by 5 bases, with 7 bases between the two germline ends. The CDR3 totals 12 residues. Germline V gene sequence: CDR1 MNHEY, CDR2 SMNVEV (reference sequence). The CDR3 here is CASSLGGHEQYF. The CDR3, as DNA: TGTGCCAGCAGTTTAGGAGGCCACGAGCAGTACTTC.

This chain links TRBV2 with TRBJ1-2; 8 nucleotides agree with TRBD1. The CDR3 has 14 residues. V dropped 2 bases and J dropped 7; count of bases not matched to a gene: 6. CDR1 and CDR2 from the germline V gene are SNHLY and FYNNEI. This CDR3 reads CASSEQGASIGYTF. DNA for the CDR3: TGTGCCAGCAGTGAACAGGGGGCCTCTATTGGCTACACCTTC.

This clone showed up just a few times. The rearrangement links TRBV11-3 to TRBJ1-6, with TRBD1 matching over 7 bases. CDR1 and CDR2 from the germline V gene are SGHNT and YENEEA. Trimming took 2 bases from V and 7 from J; bases not matched to a gene: 14. The CDR3 is 18 amino acids. CDR3 sequence reads: CASSLNIVKAGGNSPLHF. Written as DNA, the CDR3 is TGTGCCAGCAGCTTAAACATTGTTAAGGCAGGGGGGAATTCACCCCTCCACTTT.

The V call is TRBV5-1, the J call TRBJ2-1; tentative D call: TRBD1 (6 bases). The CDR3 totals 15 residues. Germline V gene lookup returns CDR1 SGHRS and CDR2 YFSETQ. V shed 7 bases and J shed 2 bases, with 16 bases lying between them. Here the CDR3 reads CASLRGEGTYNEQFF. DNA of the CDR3: TGCGCCAGCCTCAGGGGTGAGGGGACCTACAATGAGCAGTTCTTC.

The chain joins TRBV10-3 to TRBJ2-5; D possibly corresponds to TRBD2 (6 bases). This CDR3 is built from 13 residues. Germline-derived CDR1 and CDR2 are ENHRY and SYGVKD. V dropped 6 bases and J dropped 3 bases, with 11 bases sitting between them. CDR3 loop: CAIRGGAEETQYF. Here the CDR3 DNA reads TGTGCCATCAGGGGGGGAGCGGAAGAGACCCAGTACTTC.

This chain joins TRBV5-1 and TRBJ1-4; 7 bases are shared with TRBD1. This CDR3 region has 14 residues. The V segment lost 4 bases and the J segment 2 bases; nucleotides outside the gene matches: 2. The germline V gene encodes CDR1 SGHRS and CDR2 YFSETQ. CDR3 loop: CASSPGQTNEKLFF. CDR3 coding DNA: TGCGCCAGCAGCCCGGGACAGACTAATGAAAAACTGTTTTTT.

This clone was seen more than once but under ten times. The V call is TRBV6-1, the J call TRBJ2-1, with TRBD1 identical over 7 bases. Germline CDR1 and CDR2: MNHNS and SASEGT. The CDR3 has 16 amino acids. V shed 3 bases and J 3 bases; nucleotides not matched to a gene: 8. The CDR3 here is CASSEDPGTVYNEQFF. DNA for the CDR3: TGTGCCAGCAGTGAGGACCCCGGGACAGTCTACAATGAGCAGTTCTTC.

The CDR3 loop reads CASSVGQGYGYTF. In DNA, the CDR3 is TGTGCCAGTAGTGTCGGACAGGGCTATGGCTACACCTTC. This chain joins TRBV19 and TRBJ1-2; 8 nucleotides match TRBD1. The CDR3 spans 13 residues. From germline, CDR1 is LNHDA and CDR2 SQIVND (reference sequence). J gave up 4 bases and V 5 bases, and 3 bases lay outside the gene matches. Combining the CDR3 with reference TRBV19 and TRBJ1-2 gives the whole variable domain DGGITQSPKYLFRKEGQNVTLSCEQNLNHDAMYWYRQDPGQGLRLIYYSQIVNDFQKGDIAEGYSVSREKKESFPLTVTSAQKNPTAFYLCASSVGQGYGYTFGSGTRLTVV.

The chain couples TRBV18 to TRBJ2-3, with D tentatively TRBD2 (5 bases). Germline loops: CDR1 KGHSH, CDR2 LQKENI. Trimming took 0 bases from V and 10 from J, leaving 11 bases between them. The CDR3 contains 13 residues. CDR3 bases: TGTGCCAGCTCACCACCGTCCAGCGGTGCGCAGTATTTT. This sequence encodes CASSPPSSGAQYF.

V is TRBV19 and J is TRBJ2-6; 8 positions match TRBD1. CDR1 is LNHDA and CDR2 is SQIVND in the germline V gene (reference sequence). This CDR3 has 17 residues. The V gene end was trimmed by 6 bases and the J gene end by 0 bases; junction bases not matched to a gene: 7. CDR3 sequence (DNA): TGTGCCAGTAGCCGACAGGGGACCTTCTCTGGGGCCAACGTCCTGACTTTC. It yields the protein CASSRQGTFSGANVLTF.

The chain recombines TRBV5-1 with TRBJ2-2; 13 nucleotides align to TRBD2. The ends lost 1 base at V and 6 bases at J; junction bases unmatched: 6. CDR3 size: 17 residues. Looked up from germline, CDR1 is SGHRS and CDR2 is YFSETQ. CDR3 region: CASSLRTSGRLAGELFF. The CDR3 region has the DNA TGCGCCAGCAGCTTGCGGACTAGCGGGAGATTGGCCGGGGAGCTGTTTTTT.

The sample holds many counts of this clone. This same CDR3 is encoded by further DNA sequences in the sample. The rearrangement uses TRBV11-2 and TRBJ1-1, with TRBD1 matching 9 bases. Unmatched junction bases numbered 1, after V lost 1 base and J lost 1 base. Germline V gene lookup returns CDR1 SGHAT and CDR2 FQNNGV. This CDR3 comprises 15 residues. CDR3 nucleotide sequence: TGTGCCAGCAGCTTAGGGGGACAGGGGAACACTGAAGCTTTCTTT. Protein: CASSLGGQGNTEAFF. Supplemented by reference TRBV11-2 and TRBJ1-1, the full variable domain reads EAGVAQSPRYKIIEKRQSVAFWCNPISGHATLYWYQQILGQGPKLLIQFQNNGVVDDSQLPKDRFSAERLKGVDSTLKIQPAKLEDSAVYLCASSLGGQGNTEAFFGQGTRLTVV.

This clone ranks as medium-sized. The chain recombines TRBV5-1 with TRBJ2-3; unclear D gene. The CDR3 length is 14 residues. Germline V lookup: CDR1 SGHRS, CDR2 YFSETQ. Deletions cut 1 base from V and 0 bases from J, with 6 bases between. The CDR3 bases are TGCGCCAGCAGCTTGCAACTAAGCACAGATACGCAGTATTTT. This translates into CASSLQLSTDTQYF.

The genes are TRBV6-5 and TRBJ1-2, with D perhaps matching TRBD1 (5 bases). This CDR3 comprises 14 residues. The germline V gene encodes CDR1 MNHEY and CDR2 SVGAGI. V was cut by 5 bases and J by 4 bases, with 14 bases left in between. The CDR3 loop is CASSPGGTLYGYTF. The CDR3 DNA sequence: TGTGCCAGCAGTCCTGGGGGGACCCTCTATGGCTACACCTTC.

The J gene is TRBJ2-1, the V gene TRBV19; 12 bases agree with TRBD2. CDR1 LNHDA and CDR2 SQIVND come from the germline V gene (reference sequence). The CDR3 spans 17 residues. J was trimmed by 9 bases and V by 0 bases; bases with no gene match: 9. The CDR3 protein is CASSIDLSSGRAGEQFF. In DNA form, the CDR3 reads TGTGCCAGTAGTATAGATCTGTCTAGCGGGAGGGCCGGTGAGCAGTTCTTC. The whole variable domain, filled in from reference TRBV19 and TRBJ2-1, reads DGGITQSPKYLFRKEGQNVTLSCEQNLNHDAMYWYRQDPGQGLRLIYYSQIVNDFQKGDIAEGYSVSREKKESFPLTVTSAQKNPTAFYLCASSIDLSSGRAGEQFFGPGTRLTVL.

This chain uses TRBV19 with TRBJ1-5; 8 bases line up with TRBD1. The CDR3 runs 13 residues. The germline V gene has CDR1 LNHDA and CDR2 SQIVND (reference sequence). The V gene end was trimmed by 8 bases and the J gene end by 4 bases; junction bases not matched to a gene: 4. This chain's CDR3 is CASEDRGNQPQHF. The CDR3 nucleotides are TGTGCCAGTGAAGACAGGGGAAATCAGCCCCAGCATTTT.